The 9 T cell receptor beta chains listed next were all sequenced from one sample in a study of cytomegalovirus exposure and HLA in healthy donors. 13 Jbeta primers and 60 Vbeta primers were used for the PCR. Only in-frame clones appear in the TCRdb table, and some are missing; sequencing was by immunoSEQ multiplex PCR. This sample has approximately 150,000 clones, with 75% found just once. Sequencing was done on a sample of PBMCs. All receptors derive from a man aged 18-30 years in good health and CMV-seropositive.

Note on this clone: An end of the junction differs from the germline gene, which may be a read error. The CDR3 sequence: CASSPRQGRFNEQFF. Written as DNA, the CDR3 is TGTGCTAGCAGCCCAAGACAGGGCAGATTCAATGAGCAGTTCTTC. The V and J genes are TRBV7-7 and TRBJ2-1; 7 bases fit TRBD1. CDR3 length: 15 residues. Germline CDR1 and CDR2: SSHAT and FNYEAQ (reference sequence).

The chain recombines TRBV18 with TRBJ1-2; the D is unclear. This CDR3 spans 15 amino acids. Germline loops: CDR1 KGHSH, CDR2 LQKENI. V lost 8 bases to trimming and J lost 6 bases, with 22 bases between them. The CDR3 DNA sequence: TGTGCCAGCCCCCGCTCGGGTTTGATTGAGGATGGCTACACCTTC. This codes for CASPRSGLIEDGYTF. Together with reference TRBV18 and TRBJ1-2, the CDR3 gives the full variable domain: NAGVMQNPRHLVRRRGQEARLRCSPMKGHSHVYWYRQLPEEGLKFMVYLQKENIIDESGMPKERFSAEFPKEGPSILRIQQVVRGDSAAYFCASPRSGLIEDGYTFGSGTRLTVV.

There are a few counts of this clone. Distinct nucleotide sequences in the sample also encode this CDR3. The V gene is TRBV7-9, the J gene TRBJ2-1, with unresolved D. This CDR3 contains 14 residues. Germline V gives CDR1 SEHNR, CDR2 FQNEAQ (reference sequence). The V gene lost 0 bases and the J gene lost 4 bases, with 7 bases spanning the gap. CDR3 in amino acids: CASSLAGSYNEQFF. The CDR3 bases are TGTGCCAGCAGCTTAGCGGGCTCTTACAATGAGCAGTTCTTC. The whole variable domain, remainder taken from reference TRBV7-9 and TRBJ2-1, is DTGVSQNPRHKITKRGQNVTFRCDPISEHNRLYWYRQTLGQGPEFLTYFQNEAQLEKSRLLSDRFSAERPKGSFSTLEIQRTEQGDSAMYLCASSLAGSYNEQFFGPGTRLTVL.

The sample holds a few counts of this clone. The V gene is TRBV6-1, the J gene TRBJ1-1; D unresolved. This CDR3 contains 15 residues. V lost 9 bases and J lost 0, with 17 bases in between. The V gene's germline CDR1 is MNHNS and CDR2 SASEGT. CDR3 region: CASIRVPKLNTEAFF. DNA for the CDR3: TGTGCCAGTATCCGGGTTCCGAAATTGAACACTGAAGCTTTCTTT.

The V and J genes are TRBV30 and TRBJ2-5; TRBD2 agrees at 10 bases. Germline CDR1 is GTSNPN and CDR2 is SVGIG (reference sequence). There are 17 residues in the CDR3. V lost 4 bases to trimming and J lost 11 bases; unmatched junction nucleotides: 22. The CDR3 protein is CAWTRGHGMVAGGVQYF. The CDR3 DNA is TGTGCCTGGACCCGGGGACACGGTATGGTAGCGGGAGGTGTGCAGTACTTC. Complete variable domain (other parts from reference TRBV30 and TRBJ2-5): SQTIHQWPATLVQPVGSPLSLECTVEGTSNPNLYWYRQAAGRGLQLLFYSVGIGQISSEVPQNLSASRPQDRQFILSSKKLLLSDSGFYLCAWTRGHGMVAGGVQYFGPGTRLLVL.

This clone was counted a single time. V is TRBV19 and J is TRBJ1-3; 9 bases agree with TRBD1. The CDR3 extends over 16 amino acids. V lost 4 bases to trimming and J lost 0 bases; unmatched junction nucleotides: 4. The germline gives CDR1 LNHDA, CDR2 SQIVND (reference sequence). The CDR3 sequence is CASSTGTGNSGNTIYF. CDR3 bases: TGTGCCAGTAGTACAGGGACAGGGAACTCTGGAAACACCATATATTTT.

A word on this clone: The sample holds other DNA sequences that translate to the same CDR3. V and J are TRBV28 and TRBJ2-1; TRBD2 matches 7 bases. Germline CDR1 is MDHEN and CDR2 is SYDVKM. V gave up 7 bases and J gave up 8 bases; unmatched junction bases: 11. The CDR3 has 14 residues. This CDR3 reads CASTGGRWVYEQFF. The CDR3 region has the DNA TGTGCCAGCACGGGGGGAAGGTGGGTCTATGAGCAGTTCTTC.

This sequence joins TRBV20-1 and TRBJ2-3; TRBD2 is a possible D gene (5 bases). This CDR3 has 11 amino acids. The germline V gene has CDR1 DFQATT and CDR2 SNEGSKA (reference sequence). The CDR3 is CSVQSGDTQYF. In DNA form, the CDR3 reads TGCAGCGTTCAAAGCGGTGATACGCAGTATTTT.

This chain joins TRBV19 and TRBJ1-5; 10 nucleotides line up with TRBD1. This CDR3 is 16 amino acids long. Germline V lookup: CDR1 LNHDA, CDR2 SQIVND (reference sequence). V lost 4 bases and J lost 3; bases outside the gene matches: 6. CDR3 nucleotide sequence: TGTGCCAGTAGTACCGACAGGGGGCGGGACAATCAGCCCCAGCATTTT. Amino acid sequence: CASSTDRGRDNQPQHF.